This T cell receptor (beta chain) stems from a study of regulatory T cells in long-lasting Graves disease. This clonotype was seen at least ten times. Germline V gene sequence: CDR1 SGHRS, CDR2 YFSETQ. V was pared by 0 bases and J by 5 bases, with 12 bases between. The CDR3 is made up of 15 amino acids. Time point of the sample: newly diagnosed GD, antithyroid drugs for less than 3 months. The TCR library used RNA extracted from PBMCs. Graves' disease diagnosis relied on American Thyroid Association guidelines. The TCR beta library used iRepertoire HTBI primers with Arm-PCR amplification of CDR3. In the original analysis: Identification of gene segments yielded some 61 TRBV and more than eleven TRBJ across samples. TCRdb re-analysed the multiplex PCR reads in MiXCR, keeping a single row per CDR3 protein. For this entry, the V and J calls and clone size follow TCRdb and not the study's own pipeline. The repertoire consists of 350,000 to 400,000 distinct CDR3 sequences, with around 15% occurring once and the leading ten covering around 21%.

These data were likewise used in another study, on T cells in Graves' hyperthyroidism and ophthalmopathy. Turning to that study: Graves' hyperthyroidism qualified as stable when ophthalmopathy did not progress within 18 months.

This receptor was taken from a woman between 18 and 30 years old with Graves disease. The chain couples TRBV5-1 to TRBJ2-1; no clear D gene. This specimen was peripheral blood mononuclear cells (PBMCs), taken at new diagnosis, from a patient treated with antithyroid drugs. CDR3 nucleotides: TGCGCCAGCAGCTTGGTTGCGGCCGGTAACAATGAGCAGTTCTTC. Translation: CASSLVAAGNNEQFF.